The 16 T cell receptor beta chains given below trace back to one sample, sequenced in a study of blood T cell repertoires in COVID-19. TCRdb keeps only in-frame clones here, not all; method: immunoSEQ multiplex PCR. The table includes under 350,000 clones, around 89% detected once. The material sequenced was peripheral blood. Every receptor here comes from a man aged 40-50 years with acute or convalescent COVID-19.

The V call is TRBV9, the J call TRBJ2-3, with D possibly TRBD2 on 6 matching bases. Germline CDR1 and CDR2: SGDLS and YYNGEE. Trimming pared 0 bases from V and 2 bases from J, leaving 16 bases between. CDR3 length equals 17 residues. CDR3 nucleotides: TGTGCCAGCAGCGTAGACGGCGGGGAAGTAATCACAGATACGCAGTATTTT. Encoded protein: CASSVDGGEVITDTQYF. Looking up the rest from reference TRBV9 and TRBJ2-3 gives the full variable domain: DSGVTQTPKHLITATGQRVTLRCSPRSGDLSVYWYQQSLDQGLQFLIQYYNGEERAKGNILERFSAQQFPDLHSELNLSSLELGDSALYFCASSVDGGEVITDTQYFGPGTRLTVL.

The rearrangement joins TRBV27 to TRBJ2-7, with a weak D call TRBD1 (6 bases). V dropped 5 bases and J dropped 4 bases, with 12 bases sitting between them. This CDR3 spans 13 amino acids. Looked up from germline, CDR1 is MNHEY and CDR2 is SMNVEV (reference sequence). The CDR3 region is CASSRWTDYEQYF. For the CDR3, the DNA is TGTGCCAGCAGTCGGTGGACAGATTACGAGCAGTACTTC.

The chain combines TRBV5-1 with TRBJ1-1; D may be TRBD1 (6 bases). The CDR3 consists of 14 residues. The V end was cut by 0 bases, the J end by 4 bases, with 10 bases between. In germline, CDR1 is SGHRS, CDR2 YFSETQ. CDR3: CASSLAGAGTEAFF. In nucleotides, the CDR3 is TGCGCCAGCAGCTTGGCAGGGGCTGGCACTGAAGCTTTCTTT.

The rearrangement joins TRBV7-2 to TRBJ2-2; D is undetermined. V was trimmed by 5 bases and J by 3 bases, leaving 4 bases between them. CDR1 is SGHTA, CDR2 FQGNSA, per germline. The CDR3 spans 12 residues. The CDR3 is CASSTHTGELFF. DNA for the CDR3: TGTGCCAGCAGCACACACACCGGGGAGCTGTTTTTT.

V gene TRBV7-9 combines with J gene TRBJ1-5; D gene uncertain. The CDR3 contains 14 residues. Germline CDR1 SEHNR, CDR2 FQNEAQ (reference sequence). The V and J ends lost 4 bases and 7 bases respectively, with 14 bases between them. CDR3 DNA: TGTGCCAGCAGCTCCAGTGTAGGAGGGCAGCCCCAGCATTTT. Translated: CASSSSVGGQPQHF. Complete variable domain (other parts from reference TRBV7-9 and TRBJ1-5): DTGVSQNPRHKITKRGQNVTFRCDPISEHNRLYWYRQTLGQGPEFLTYFQNEAQLEKSRLLSDRFSAERPKGSFSTLEIQRTEQGDSAMYLCASSSSVGGQPQHFGDGTRLSIL.

The V gene is TRBV2, the J gene TRBJ2-7; TRBD2 aligns across 10 bases. Germline loops: CDR1 SNHLY, CDR2 FYNNEI. The CDR3 is 16 amino acids. J gave up 4 bases and V 6 bases, and 12 bases lay outside the gene matches. The DNA for the CDR3 is TGTGCCAGCAGATATAGCGGGGGGCTCCCAATGTACGAGCAGTACTTC. Amino acid sequence: CASRYSGGLPMYEQYF.

The chain uses TRBV7-3 and TRBJ2-3, with D perhaps TRBD1 (5 bases). V was shortened by 5 bases and J by 11 bases, with 14 bases between the two germline ends. This CDR3 region has 12 residues. Germline CDR1 reads SGHTA; CDR2 reads FQGTGA. CDR3 bases: TGTGCCAGCAGCCCTAGTGGGGCCCAGCAGTATTTT. Amino acids: CASSPSGAQQYF.

The J gene is TRBJ2-1, the V gene TRBV27; 7 bases are shared with TRBD2. Germline CDR1 MNHEY, CDR2 SMNVEV (reference sequence). V lost 1 base to trimming and J lost 6 bases; unmatched junction nucleotides: 3. The CDR3 contains 14 residues. The CDR3 nucleotides are TGTGCCAGCAGTTTATATCCGGGGGGCAATGAGCAGTTCTTC. The encoded protein is CASSLYPGGNEQFF.

The chain joins TRBV28 to TRBJ2-1; TRBD2 matches at 12 bases. Per germline, CDR1 MDHEN and CDR2 SYDVKM. Losses at the gene ends were 3 bases for V and 8 bases for J; bases not matched to a gene: 8. The CDR3 runs 16 residues. DNA for the CDR3: TGTGCCAGCAGTTTTACTAGCGGGGGGATAGGTGATGAGCAGTTCTTC. Amino acid sequence: CASSFTSGGIGDEQFF.

The chain is built from TRBV6-5 and TRBJ2-2; TRBD2 might be the D (7 bases). The germline V gene has CDR1 MNHEY and CDR2 SVGAGI. Trimming stripped 3 bases from V and 4 bases from J, with 12 bases between. CDR3 length: 15 amino acids. The chain's CDR3 is CASSYGGAFTGELFF. The DNA for the CDR3 is TGTGCCAGCAGTTATGGGGGGGCGTTCACCGGGGAGCTGTTTTTT.

This chain links TRBV5-1 with TRBJ1-4; the match to TRBD1 covers 8 bases. This CDR3 comprises 16 residues. The V gene end was trimmed by 2 bases and the J gene end by 5 bases; junction bases not matched to a gene: 8. Germline V lookup: CDR1 SGHRS, CDR2 YFSETQ. The CDR3 bases are TGCGCCAGCAGCTTAATGCCAGGGGGCCGAAATGAAAAACTGTTTTTT. Translation: CASSLMPGGRNEKLFF.

This chain uses TRBV11-2 with TRBJ1-5; perhaps TRBD1 as D (6 bases). The CDR3 contains 15 residues. The V gene lost 0 bases and the J gene lost 5 bases, with 11 bases spanning the gap. Germline CDR1 is SGHAT and CDR2 is FQNNGV. CDR3 sequence: CASSLEGQPYQPQHF. The CDR3 nucleotides are TGTGCCAGCAGCTTAGAAGGACAGCCCTATCAGCCCCAGCATTTT.

The chain uses TRBV19 and TRBJ1-1; tentatively, D is TRBD1 (6 bases). The ends were cut back, 6 bases at V and 4 bases at J, with 15 bases in the middle. This CDR3 is 14 amino acids long. Germline CDR1 and CDR2: LNHDA and SQIVND (reference sequence). CDR3 sequence reads: CASRLPGQTTEAFF. CDR3 DNA: TGTGCCAGTAGGCTACCGGGACAAACCACTGAAGCTTTCTTT.

CDR3 region: CATRAGAGGYTF. The DNA for the CDR3 is TGTGCCACCAGGGCGGGCGCTGGAGGCTACACCTTC. The chain is built from TRBV24-1 and TRBJ1-2; unclear D gene. The CDR3 has 12 residues. The V and J ends lost 7 bases and 8 bases respectively, with 13 bases between them. CDR1 is KGHDR and CDR2 is SFDVKD in the germline V gene.

The chain has TRBV7-2 and TRBJ1-1; D gene unclear. Trimming removed 5 bases at V and 0 bases at J, with 10 bases between. The CDR3 spans 14 residues. Per the germline V gene, CDR1 is SGHTA and CDR2 is FQGNSA. The DNA for the CDR3 is TGTGCCAGCAGCCCGCAGGATATGAACACTGAAGCTTTCTTT. This encodes CASSPQDMNTEAFF. Together with reference TRBV7-2 and TRBJ1-1, the CDR3 gives the full variable domain: GAGVSQSPSNKVTEKGKDVELRCDPISGHTALYWYRQSLGQGLEFLIYFQGNSAPDKSGLPSDRFSAERTGGSVSTLTIQRTQQEDSAVYLCASSPQDMNTEAFFGQGTRLTVV.

The genes are TRBV18 and TRBJ1-4; maybe TRBD1 (5 bases). Germline V CDR1 and CDR2: KGHSH, LQKENI. V lost 2 bases and J lost 3, with 19 bases in between. This CDR3 is built from 18 residues. As DNA, the CDR3 is TGTGCCAGCTCACCAAGGGGCAGGGCCCAAACCTCTAATGAAAAACTGTTTTTT. Residues: CASSPRGRAQTSNEKLFF.